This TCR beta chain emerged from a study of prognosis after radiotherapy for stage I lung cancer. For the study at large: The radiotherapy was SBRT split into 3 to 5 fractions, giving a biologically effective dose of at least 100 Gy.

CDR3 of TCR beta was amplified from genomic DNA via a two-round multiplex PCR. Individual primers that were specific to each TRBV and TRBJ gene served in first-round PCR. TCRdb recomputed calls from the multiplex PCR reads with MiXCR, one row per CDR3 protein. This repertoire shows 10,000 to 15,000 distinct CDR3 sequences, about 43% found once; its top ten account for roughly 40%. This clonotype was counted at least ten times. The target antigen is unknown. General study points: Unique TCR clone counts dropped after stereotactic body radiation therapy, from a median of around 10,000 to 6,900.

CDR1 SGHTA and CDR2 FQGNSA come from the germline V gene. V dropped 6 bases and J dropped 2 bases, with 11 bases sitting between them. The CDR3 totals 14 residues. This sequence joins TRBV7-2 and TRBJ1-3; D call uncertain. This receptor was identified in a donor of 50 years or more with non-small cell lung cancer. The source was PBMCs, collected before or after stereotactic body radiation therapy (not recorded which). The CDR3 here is CASSSYAPGNTIYF. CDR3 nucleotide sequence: TGTGCCAGCAGTTCTTACGCCCCTGGAAACACCATATATTTT.